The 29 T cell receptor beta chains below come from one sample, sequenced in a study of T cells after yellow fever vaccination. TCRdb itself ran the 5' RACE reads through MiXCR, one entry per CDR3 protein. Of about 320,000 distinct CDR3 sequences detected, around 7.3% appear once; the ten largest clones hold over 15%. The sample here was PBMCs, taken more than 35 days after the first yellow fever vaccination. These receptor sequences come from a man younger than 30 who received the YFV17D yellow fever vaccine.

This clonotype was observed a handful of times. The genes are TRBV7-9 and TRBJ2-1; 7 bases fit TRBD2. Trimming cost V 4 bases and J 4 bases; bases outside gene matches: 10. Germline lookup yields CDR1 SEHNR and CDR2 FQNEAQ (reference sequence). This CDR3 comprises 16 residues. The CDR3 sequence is CASSSFWGGTYNEQFF. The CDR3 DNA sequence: TGTGCCAGCAGCTCTTTTTGGGGGGGGACTTACAATGAGCAGTTCTTC.

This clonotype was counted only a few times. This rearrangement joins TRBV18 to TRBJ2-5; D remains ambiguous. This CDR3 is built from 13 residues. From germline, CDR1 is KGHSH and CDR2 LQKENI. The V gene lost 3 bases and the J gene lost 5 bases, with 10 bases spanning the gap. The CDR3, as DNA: TGTGCCAGCTCACCTCGAGATTTGGAGACCCAGTACTTC. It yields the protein CASSPRDLETQYF.

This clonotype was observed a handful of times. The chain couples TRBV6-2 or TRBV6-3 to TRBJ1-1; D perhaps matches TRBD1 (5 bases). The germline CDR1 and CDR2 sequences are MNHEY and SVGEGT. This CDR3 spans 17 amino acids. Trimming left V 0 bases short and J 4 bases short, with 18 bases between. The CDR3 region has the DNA TGTGCCAGCAGTTACTCGGGAGTGCGGGGTGGGGGCACTGAAGCTTTCTTT. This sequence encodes CASSYSGVRGGGTEAFF.

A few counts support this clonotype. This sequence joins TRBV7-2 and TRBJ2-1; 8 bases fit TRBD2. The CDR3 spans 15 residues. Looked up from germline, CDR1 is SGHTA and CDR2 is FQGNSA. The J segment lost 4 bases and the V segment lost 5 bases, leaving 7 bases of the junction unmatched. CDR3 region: CASSPREGGYNEQFF. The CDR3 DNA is TGTGCCAGCAGCCCTCGGGAGGGCGGGTACAATGAGCAGTTCTTC.

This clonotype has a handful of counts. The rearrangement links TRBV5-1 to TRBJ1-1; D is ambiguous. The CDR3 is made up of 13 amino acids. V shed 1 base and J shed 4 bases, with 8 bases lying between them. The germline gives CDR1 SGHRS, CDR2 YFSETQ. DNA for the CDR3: TGCGCCAGCAGCTTGTCTGGGATCACTGAAGCTTTCTTT. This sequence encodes CASSLSGITEAFF.

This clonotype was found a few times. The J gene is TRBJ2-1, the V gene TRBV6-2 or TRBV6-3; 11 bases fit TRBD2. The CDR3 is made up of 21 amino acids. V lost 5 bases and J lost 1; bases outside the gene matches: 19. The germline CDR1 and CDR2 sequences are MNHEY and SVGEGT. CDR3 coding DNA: TGTGCCAGCAGTCCCCGTTTTTCTCCTTTAGCGGGGGGGCTGTCCTACAATGAGCAGTTCTTC. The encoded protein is CASSPRFSPLAGGLSYNEQFF.

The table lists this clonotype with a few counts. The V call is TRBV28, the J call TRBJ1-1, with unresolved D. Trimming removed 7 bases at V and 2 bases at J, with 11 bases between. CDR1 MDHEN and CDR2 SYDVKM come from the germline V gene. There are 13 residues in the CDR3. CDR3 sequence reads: CASTRRENTEAFF. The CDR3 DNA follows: TGTGCCAGCACCCGCCGGGAAAACACTGAAGCTTTCTTT.

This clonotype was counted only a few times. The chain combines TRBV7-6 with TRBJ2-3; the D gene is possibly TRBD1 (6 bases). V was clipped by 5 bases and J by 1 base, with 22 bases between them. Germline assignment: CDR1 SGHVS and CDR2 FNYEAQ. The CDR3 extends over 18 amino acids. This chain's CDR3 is CASSRTGIGLGGTDTQYF. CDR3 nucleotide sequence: TGTGCCAGCAGCCGAACAGGGATTGGCTTGGGTGGCACAGATACGCAGTATTTT. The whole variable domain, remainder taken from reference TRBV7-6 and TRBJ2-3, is GAGVSQSPRYKVTKRGQDVALRCDPISGHVSLYWYRQALGQGPEFLTYFNYEAQQDKSGLPNDRFSAERPEGSISTLTIQRTEQRDSAMYRCASSRTGIGLGGTDTQYFGPGTRLTVL.

CDR3 bases: TGTGCCTGGAGCAGGGACAGTATTAATGAAAAACTGTTTTTT. It codes for CAWSRDSINEKLFF. The gene calls are TRBV30 and TRBJ1-4, with 7 bases aligning to TRBD1. This CDR3 region has 14 residues. CDR1 is GTSNPN, CDR2 SVGIG, per germline (reference sequence). With 3 bases clipped from V and 4 bases from J, the junction kept 5 bases outside the gene matches.

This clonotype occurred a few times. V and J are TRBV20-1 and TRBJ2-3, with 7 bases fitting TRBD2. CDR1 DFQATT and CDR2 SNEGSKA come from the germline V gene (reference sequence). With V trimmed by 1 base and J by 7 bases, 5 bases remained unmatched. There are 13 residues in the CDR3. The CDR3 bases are TGCAGTGCTAGAGTAATCGGGGGGAATACGCAGTATTTT. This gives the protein CSARVIGGNTQYF.

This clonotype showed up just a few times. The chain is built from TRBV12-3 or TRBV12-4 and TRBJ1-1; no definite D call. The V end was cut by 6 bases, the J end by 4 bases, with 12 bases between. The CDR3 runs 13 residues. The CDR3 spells CASSFHIATEAFF. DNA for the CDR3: TGTGCCAGCAGCTTTCACATAGCCACTGAAGCTTTCTTT.

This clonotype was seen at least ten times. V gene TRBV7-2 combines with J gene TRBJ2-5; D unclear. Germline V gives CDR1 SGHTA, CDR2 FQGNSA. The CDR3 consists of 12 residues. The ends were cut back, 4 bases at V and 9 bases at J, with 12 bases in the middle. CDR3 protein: CASSSRSPPQYF. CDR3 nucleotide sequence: TGTGCCAGCAGCTCCAGATCCCCGCCCCAGTACTTC. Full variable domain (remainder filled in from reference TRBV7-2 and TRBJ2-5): GAGVSQSPSNKVTEKGKDVELRCDPISGHTALYWYRQSLGQGLEFLIYFQGNSAPDKSGLPSDRFSAERTGGSVSTLTIQRTQQEDSAVYLCASSSRSPPQYFGPGTRLLVL.

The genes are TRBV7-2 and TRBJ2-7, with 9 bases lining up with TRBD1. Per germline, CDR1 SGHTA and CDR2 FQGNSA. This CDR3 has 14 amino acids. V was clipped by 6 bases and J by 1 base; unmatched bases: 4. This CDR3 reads CASRGQGNSYEQYF. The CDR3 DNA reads TGTGCCAGCAGGGGACAGGGTAATTCCTACGAGCAGTACTTC.

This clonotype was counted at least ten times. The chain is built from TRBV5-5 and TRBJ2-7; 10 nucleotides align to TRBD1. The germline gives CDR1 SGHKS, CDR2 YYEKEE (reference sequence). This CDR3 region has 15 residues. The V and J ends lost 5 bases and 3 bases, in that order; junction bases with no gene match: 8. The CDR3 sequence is CASSPLGQGVYEQYF. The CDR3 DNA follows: TGTGCCAGCAGTCCACTAGGACAGGGGGTCTACGAGCAGTACTTC.

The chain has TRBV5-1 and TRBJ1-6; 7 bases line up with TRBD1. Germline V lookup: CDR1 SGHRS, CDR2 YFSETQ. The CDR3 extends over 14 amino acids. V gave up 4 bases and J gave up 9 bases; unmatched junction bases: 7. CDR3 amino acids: CASSTGTATSPLHF. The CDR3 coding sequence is TGCGCCAGCAGCACCGGGACAGCGACTTCACCCCTCCACTTT. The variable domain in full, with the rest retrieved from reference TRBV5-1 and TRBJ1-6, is KAGVTQTPRYLIKTRGQQVTLSCSPISGHRSVSWYQQTPGQGLQFLFEYFSETQRNKGNFPGRFSGRQFSNSRSEMNVSTLELGDSALYLCASSTGTATSPLHFGNGTRLTVT.

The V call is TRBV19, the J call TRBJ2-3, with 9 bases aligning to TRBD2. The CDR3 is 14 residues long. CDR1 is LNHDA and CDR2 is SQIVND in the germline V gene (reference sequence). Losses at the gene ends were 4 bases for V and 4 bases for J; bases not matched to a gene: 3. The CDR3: CASSSGGAADTQYF. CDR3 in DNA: TGTGCCAGTAGTAGCGGGGGGGCCGCAGATACGCAGTATTTT.

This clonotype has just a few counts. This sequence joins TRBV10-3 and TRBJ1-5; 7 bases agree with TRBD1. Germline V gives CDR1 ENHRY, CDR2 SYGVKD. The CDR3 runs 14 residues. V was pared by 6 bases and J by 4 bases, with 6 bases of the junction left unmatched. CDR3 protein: CAISPGQINQPQHF. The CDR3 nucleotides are TGTGCCATCAGCCCGGGACAGATAAATCAGCCCCAGCATTTT.

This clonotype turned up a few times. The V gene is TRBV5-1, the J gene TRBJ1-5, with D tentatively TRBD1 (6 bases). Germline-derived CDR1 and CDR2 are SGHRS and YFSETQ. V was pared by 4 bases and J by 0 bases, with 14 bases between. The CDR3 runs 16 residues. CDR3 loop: CASSATDRYSNQPQHF. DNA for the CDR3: TGCGCCAGCAGCGCGACTGACAGGTATAGCAATCAGCCCCAGCATTTT.

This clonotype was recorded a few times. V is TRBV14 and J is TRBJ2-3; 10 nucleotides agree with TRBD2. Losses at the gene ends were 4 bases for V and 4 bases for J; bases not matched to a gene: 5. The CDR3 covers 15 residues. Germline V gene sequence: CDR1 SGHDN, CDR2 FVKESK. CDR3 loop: CASSPGTSDADTQYF. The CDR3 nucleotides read TGTGCCAGCAGCCCCGGGACTAGCGACGCAGATACGCAGTATTTT.

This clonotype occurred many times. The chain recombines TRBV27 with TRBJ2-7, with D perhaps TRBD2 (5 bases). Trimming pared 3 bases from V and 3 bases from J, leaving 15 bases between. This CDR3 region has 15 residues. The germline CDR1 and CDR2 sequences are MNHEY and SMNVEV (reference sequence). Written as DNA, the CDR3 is TGTGCCAGCAGTTTGTCCCCGGGATTTGACTACGAGCAGTACTTC. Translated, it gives CASSLSPGFDYEQYF.

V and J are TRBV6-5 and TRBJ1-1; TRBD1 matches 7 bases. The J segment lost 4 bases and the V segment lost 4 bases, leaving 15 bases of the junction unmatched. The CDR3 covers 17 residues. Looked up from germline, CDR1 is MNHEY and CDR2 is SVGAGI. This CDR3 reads CASSSGAGGDLGTEAFF. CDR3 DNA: TGTGCCAGCAGTTCCGGCGCAGGGGGGGACTTGGGCACTGAAGCTTTCTTT.

The CDR3, as DNA: TGTGCCAGCAGCTTAGATAGGACCTCCCGGCAGTACGTC. Translating gives CASSLDRTSRQYV. The V gene is TRBV11-2, the J gene TRBJ2-7; no clear D gene. Germline V gene data show CDR1 as SGHAT and CDR2 as FQNNGV. Trimming left V 0 bases short and J 9 bases short, with 12 bases between. CDR3 length: 13 amino acids.

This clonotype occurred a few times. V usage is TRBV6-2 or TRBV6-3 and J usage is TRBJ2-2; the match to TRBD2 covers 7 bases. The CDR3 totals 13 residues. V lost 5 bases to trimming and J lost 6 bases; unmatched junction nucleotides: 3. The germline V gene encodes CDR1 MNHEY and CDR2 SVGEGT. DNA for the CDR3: TGTGCCAGCAGTCGACTAGCTCCCGGGGAGCTGTTTTTT. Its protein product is CASSRLAPGELFF.

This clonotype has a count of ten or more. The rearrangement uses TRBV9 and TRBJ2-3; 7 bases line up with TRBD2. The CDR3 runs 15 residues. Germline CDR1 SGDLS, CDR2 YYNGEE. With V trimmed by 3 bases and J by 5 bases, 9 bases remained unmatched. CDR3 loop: CASSARHGGGDTQYF. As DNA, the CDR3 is TGTGCCAGCAGCGCTCGACACGGCGGGGGAGATACGCAGTATTTT.

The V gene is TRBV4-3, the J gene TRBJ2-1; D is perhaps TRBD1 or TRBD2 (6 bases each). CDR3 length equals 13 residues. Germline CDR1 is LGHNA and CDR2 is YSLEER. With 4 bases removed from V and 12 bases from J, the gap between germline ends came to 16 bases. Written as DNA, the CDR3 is TGCGCCAGCAGCCTACAGGAGGAGGGGGGGCAGTTCTTC. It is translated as CASSLQEEGGQFF.

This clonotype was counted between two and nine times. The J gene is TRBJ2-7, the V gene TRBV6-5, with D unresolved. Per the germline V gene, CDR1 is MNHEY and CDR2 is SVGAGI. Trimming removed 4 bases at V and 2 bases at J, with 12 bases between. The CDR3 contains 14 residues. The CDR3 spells CASSLEGQAYEQYF. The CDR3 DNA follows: TGTGCCAGCAGTTTAGAAGGGCAGGCCTACGAGCAGTACTTC.

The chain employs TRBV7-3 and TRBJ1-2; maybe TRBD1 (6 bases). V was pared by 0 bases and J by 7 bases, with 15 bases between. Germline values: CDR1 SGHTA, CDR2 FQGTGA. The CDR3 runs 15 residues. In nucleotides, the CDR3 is TGTGCCAGCAGCTTAACGTTCGGGGGGGCTGGTGGCTACACCTTC. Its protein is CASSLTFGGAGGYTF.

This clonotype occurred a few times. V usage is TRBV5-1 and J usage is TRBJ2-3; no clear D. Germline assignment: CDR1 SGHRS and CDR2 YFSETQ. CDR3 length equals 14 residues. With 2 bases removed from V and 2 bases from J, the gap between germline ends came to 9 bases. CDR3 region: CASSFGTVTDTQYF. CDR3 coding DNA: TGCGCCAGCAGCTTCGGCACCGTCACAGATACGCAGTATTTT.

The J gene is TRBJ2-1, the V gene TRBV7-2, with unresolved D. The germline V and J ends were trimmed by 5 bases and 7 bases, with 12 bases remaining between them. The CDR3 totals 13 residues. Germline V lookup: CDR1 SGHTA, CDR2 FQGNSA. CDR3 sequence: CASSPHLKNEQFF. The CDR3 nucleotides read TGTGCCAGCAGCCCTCACCTTAAAAATGAGCAGTTCTTC.